The 6 T cell receptor beta chains listed next were all sequenced from one sample in a study of T cell repertoires in cytomegalovirus infection. TCRdb fed the reads into MiXCR, producing one record per CDR3 protein. The repertoire has 130,000 or so distinct CDR3 sequences, roughly 6.5% of them found once; the top ten carry about a sixth. The material sequenced was PBMCs. These receptors came from a human donor in good health (CMV status not recorded). Some clones in this sample may be carry-over from other donors' samples.

This clonotype was recorded at least ten times. The chain couples TRBV25-1 to TRBJ1-1; D is unclear. The V end lost 4 bases, the J end lost 4 bases, and 13 bases lay between the germline ends. Germline assignment: CDR1 MGHDK and CDR2 SYGVNS. The CDR3 is 14 residues long. CDR3 coding DNA: TGTGCCAGCAGTGCCGTGGGCCCCTTCACTGAAGCTTTCTTT. As protein: CASSAVGPFTEAFF.

The gene calls are TRBV7-9 and TRBJ2-2; either TRBD1 or TRBD2 may fit D (7 bases each). Germline CDR1 SEHNR, CDR2 FQNEAQ (reference sequence). CDR3 length: 20 amino acids. V was cut by 5 bases and J by 2 bases, with 27 bases left in between. The CDR3 DNA is TGTGCCAGCAGCGCCGCCGGGGAGGGGGCCCTCTCATTAAACACCGGGGAGCTGTTTTTT. It codes for CASSAAGEGALSLNTGELFF. The full variable domain, with the rest looked up from reference TRBV7-9 and TRBJ2-2, is DTGVSQNPRHKITKRGQNVTFRCDPISEHNRLYWYRQTLGQGPEFLTYFQNEAQLEKSRLLSDRFSAERPKGSFSTLEIQRTEQGDSAMYLCASSAAGEGALSLNTGELFFGEGSRLTVL.

In this sample, this clonotype turned up a few times. The chain combines TRBV19 with TRBJ1-1, with D tentatively TRBD1 (5 bases). Germline loops: CDR1 LNHDA, CDR2 SQIVND (reference sequence). This CDR3 has 13 residues. Between the trimmed V and J ends, which lost 7 bases and 5 bases, there was a span of 14 bases. CDR3 amino acids: CASIPGPGTEAFF. The CDR3, as DNA: TGTGCCAGTATACCGGGGCCGGGAACTGAAGCTTTCTTT.

This clonotype was seen at least ten times. The chain couples TRBV7-2 to TRBJ2-7; the match to TRBD2 covers 9 bases. Germline V CDR1 and CDR2: SGHTA, FQGNSA. V lost 1 base to trimming and J lost 1 base; unmatched junction nucleotides: 11. This CDR3 has 18 residues. CDR3 coding DNA: TGTGCCAGCAGCTTAGTGGGCGGGGGGGCCGTTAGTTCCTACGAGCAGTACTTC. Translating it yields CASSLVGGGAVSSYEQYF.

The chain joins TRBV5-6 to TRBJ2-7; tentatively, D is TRBD1 (5 bases). CDR1 and CDR2 (germline): SGHDT, YYEEEE. V lost 1 base, J lost 2 bases, and 10 bases lay in between. There are 14 residues in the CDR3. For the CDR3, the DNA is TGTGCCAGCAGCTTGCTCCGACAGACCTACGAGCAGTACTTC. Its protein product is CASSLLRQTYEQYF.

This clonotype appeared many times. This rearrangement joins TRBV15 to TRBJ1-5; unclear D gene. CDR1 and CDR2 from the germline V gene are LNHNV and YYDKDF (reference sequence). The CDR3 totals 16 residues. With 0 bases removed from V and 3 bases from J, the gap between germline ends came to 12 bases. CDR3 in amino acids: CATSRDAGAFNQPQHF. The CDR3 DNA reads as TGTGCCACCAGCAGAGATGCAGGAGCTTTCAATCAGCCCCAGCATTTT. The full variable domain, with the rest looked up from reference TRBV15 and TRBJ1-5, is DAMVIQNPRYQVTQFGKPVTLSCSQTLNHNVMYWYQQKSSQAPKLLFHYYDKDFNNEADTPDNFQSRRPNTSFCFLDIRSPGLGDTAMYLCATSRDAGAFNQPQHFGDGTRLSIL.